The 28 T cell receptor beta chains presented below share a single source sample, sequenced in a study of a mutant IDH1 vaccine in newly diagnosed glioma. Libraries were prepared by immunoSEQ multiplex PCR; TCRdb keeps only in-frame clonotypes and omits some of them. The sample lists tens of thousands of clones; approximately 79% were seen once. No antigens are known for them. Sample time point: week 5, during vaccination. What each vaccine dose contained was 300 ug of mutant IDH1 20-mer peptide, accompanied by topical imiquimod. The material sequenced was PBMCs, taken from a glioma patient whose treatment included an IDH1 peptide vaccine. The receptors shown here come from a woman between 18 and 29 years old with glioma. Some clones in this sample may be carry-over from other donors' samples.

The V and J genes are TRBV10-3 and TRBJ2-2; D unclear. Germline-derived CDR1 and CDR2 are ENHRY and SYGVKD. Trimming stripped 4 bases from V and 10 bases from J, with 13 bases between. The CDR3 length is 13 residues. CDR3 sequence (DNA): TGTGCCATCAGTGGCCAAGGGAAGGAGGAGCTGTTTTTT. It encodes CAISGQGKEELFF.

The V call is TRBV11-2, the J call TRBJ1-1, with D perhaps matching TRBD1 (6 bases). Germline assignment: CDR1 SGHAT and CDR2 FQNNGV. The CDR3 is 17 residues long. The V and J ends lost 0 bases and 1 base respectively, with 15 bases between them. The CDR3 protein is CASSLDPRGPTNTEAFF. CDR3 DNA: TGTGCCAGCAGCTTAGATCCCAGGGGCCCGACGAACACTGAAGCTTTCTTT.

Here the CDR3 DNA reads TGTGCCAGCAGCCAAGGACTAGCGGGGCCCACAGATACGCAGTATTTT. Translating gives CASSQGLAGPTDTQYF. The rearrangement uses TRBV6-4 and TRBJ2-3; TRBD2 agrees at 12 bases. Per germline, CDR1 MRHNA and CDR2 SNTAGT. V lost 6 bases, J lost 2 bases, and 6 bases stayed unmatched. This CDR3 comprises 16 residues.

The V call is TRBV5-1, the J call TRBJ2-7; TRBD2 matches 7 bases. CDR1 is SGHRS and CDR2 is YFSETQ in the germline V gene. Trimming at V came to 1 base and at J to 6 bases, leaving 13 bases not matched to a gene. This CDR3 has 16 residues. CDR3 sequence (DNA): TGCGCCAGCAGCTTGTGGGGGGGAGCAGGGCTTTCCGAGCAGTACTTC. Its protein is CASSLWGGAGLSEQYF.

The chain joins TRBV6-6 to TRBJ2-7; the D is unclear. V shed 5 bases and J shed 3 bases, with 5 bases lying between them. CDR1 and CDR2 (germline): MNHNY, SVGAGI (reference sequence). This CDR3 comprises 11 residues. CDR3 amino acids: CASSTIYEQYF. The CDR3 nucleotides are TGTGCCAGCAGTACCATCTACGAGCAGTACTTC.

The chain uses TRBV19 and TRBJ1-3, with D perhaps TRBD1 (6 bases). Germline lookup yields CDR1 LNHDA and CDR2 SQIVND (reference sequence). Trimming removed 5 bases from V and 0 bases from J, with 17 bases in between. The CDR3 spans 17 residues. The CDR3 sequence is CASSPQDSPGSGNTIYF. CDR3 DNA sequence: TGTGCCAGTAGTCCTCAGGACAGTCCAGGCTCTGGAAACACCATATATTTT.

The chain uses TRBV7-9 and TRBJ1-2, with 7 nucleotides matching TRBD1. J lost 2 bases, V lost 0 bases, and 3 bases had no gene match. The CDR3 runs 15 residues. Germline V CDR1 and CDR2: SEHNR, FQNEAQ (reference sequence). CDR3 in DNA: TGTGCCAGCAGCTTAGCACAGGGGCAGAACTATGGCTACACCTTC. Its protein product is CASSLAQGQNYGYTF.

The chain couples TRBV5-1 to TRBJ2-1; the match to TRBD2 covers 15 bases. The V gene's germline CDR1 is SGHRS and CDR2 YFSETQ. V shed 4 bases, J shed 5 bases, and the junction held 10 bases outside the gene matches. The CDR3 runs to 18 residues. CDR3 sequence (DNA): TGCGCCAGCAGCCCGGGACTAGCGGGGGGTAACTTAAACAATGAGCAGTTCTTC. Encoded protein: CASSPGLAGGNLNNEQFF.

The V gene is TRBV27, the J gene TRBJ2-7; D is unclear. The CDR3 covers 14 residues. Germline V lookup: CDR1 MNHEY, CDR2 SMNVEV (reference sequence). Trimming shortened V by 3 bases and J by 1 base, and 10 bases separated the two germline ends. CDR3 residues: CASSFVRTSYEQYF. The CDR3 DNA reads TGTGCCAGCAGTTTCGTAAGAACTTCCTACGAGCAGTACTTC.

The chain employs TRBV5-1 and TRBJ2-1; possibly TRBD1 for D (6 bases). Trimming stripped 2 bases from V and 5 bases from J, with 11 bases between. In germline, CDR1 is SGHRS, CDR2 YFSETQ. CDR3 size: 14 residues. The CDR3 bases are TGCGCCAGCAGCTTAGGGGCAGGGGACAATGAGCAGTTCTTC. Translation gives CASSLGAGDNEQFF.

This chain uses TRBV5-6 with TRBJ1-2; 7 nucleotides match TRBD1. Germline lookup yields CDR1 SGHDT and CDR2 YYEEEE. After removal of 3 bases from V and 11 bases from J, the junction contained 10 bases not matched to a gene. The CDR3 has 13 residues. CDR3 bases: TGTGCCAGCAGCTCCCCCGACAGGGAAGGGTACACCTTC. Translated, it gives CASSSPDREGYTF.

CDR3: CASSHRPGPVTLTFF. As DNA, the CDR3 is TGTGCCAGCAGCCACCGCCCTGGGCCAGTGACCTTGACTTTCTTT. The V gene is TRBV11-2, the J gene TRBJ1-1; D not certain. Germline CDR1 SGHAT, CDR2 FQNNGV. The CDR3 length is 15 residues. The V gene lost 5 bases and the J gene lost 12 bases, with 25 bases spanning the gap.

The V and J genes are TRBV27 and TRBJ2-3, with TRBD1 identical over 9 bases. There are 15 residues in the CDR3. The V gene end was trimmed by 6 bases and the J gene end by 3 bases; junction bases not matched to a gene: 7. The germline CDR1 and CDR2 sequences are MNHEY and SMNVEV (reference sequence). CDR3 sequence (DNA): TGTGCCAGCAGACCTCGGGACAGGGCAACAGATACGCAGTATTTT. Residues: CASRPRDRATDTQYF.

This rearrangement joins TRBV5-4 to TRBJ2-5; D remains ambiguous. CDR1 is SGHNT, CDR2 YYREEE, per germline (reference sequence). Trimming cost V 0 bases and J 1 base, with 4 bases left between them. The length of the CDR3 is 13 residues. DNA for the CDR3: TGTGCCAGCAGCTTGGGCCCCCAAGAGACCCAGTACTTC. Translation gives CASSLGPQETQYF.

The chain links TRBV25-1 to TRBJ2-2; no definite D call. Germline V lookup: CDR1 MGHDK, CDR2 SYGVNS. This CDR3 has 14 amino acids. The germline V and J ends were trimmed by 6 bases and 2 bases, with 10 bases remaining between them. CDR3: CASSPFGNTGELFF. The CDR3 nucleotides are TGTGCCAGCAGCCCCTTCGGTAACACCGGGGAGCTGTTTTTT. Based on the CDR3 plus reference TRBV25-1 and TRBJ2-2, the full variable domain is EADIYQTPRYLVIGTGKKITLECSQTMGHDKMYWYQQDPGMELHLIHYSYGVNSTEKGDLSSESTVSRIRTEHFPLTLESARPSHTSQYLCASSPFGNTGELFFGEGSRLTVL.

This chain uses TRBV5-5 with TRBJ2-7; 7 positions match TRBD1. Per the germline V gene, CDR1 is SGHKS and CDR2 is YYEKEE (reference sequence). V dropped 4 bases and J dropped 3; count of bases not matched to a gene: 7. This CDR3 has 14 residues. Written as DNA, the CDR3 is TGTGCCAGCAGCCCATGGACAGGAAGCTACGAGCAGTACTTC. It encodes CASSPWTGSYEQYF.

This chain connects TRBV7-9 to TRBJ2-2; TRBD1 matches 10 bases. V lost 1 base and J lost 6; bases outside the gene matches: 5. This CDR3 has 16 residues. Germline CDR1 and CDR2: SEHNR and FQNEAQ (reference sequence). Written as DNA, the CDR3 is TGTGCCAGCAGCTTAGTGGGACAGGGGATCCCCGGGGAGCTGTTTTTT. It encodes CASSLVGQGIPGELFF.

J is TRBJ1-1 and V is TRBV5-6; D gene ambiguous. V gave up 6 bases and J gave up 9 bases, with 18 bases separating them. The CDR3 spans 13 residues. Germline-derived CDR1 and CDR2 are SGHDT and YYEEEE. The CDR3 spells CASNYRMGIQAFF. The DNA of the CDR3 is TGTGCCAGCAACTATAGAATGGGAATTCAAGCTTTCTTT.

The gene calls are TRBV9 and TRBJ2-1, with a tentative D call TRBD1 (6 bases). CDR3 length equals 15 residues. Trimming took 4 bases from V and 2 from J, leaving 13 bases between them. Germline V gene sequence: CDR1 SGDLS, CDR2 YYNGEE. CDR3 sequence: CASSPAQGTYNEQFF. Here the CDR3 DNA reads TGTGCCAGCAGCCCAGCTCAGGGGACCTACAATGAGCAGTTCTTC.

This chain connects TRBV28 to TRBJ2-7; D unclear. Per the germline V gene, CDR1 is MDHEN and CDR2 is SYDVKM. This CDR3 region has 14 residues. Trimming took off 6 bases at V and 3 bases at J, with 15 bases between the two ends. The CDR3 is CASSSKPDGYEQYF. DNA of the CDR3: TGTGCCAGCAGCTCCAAGCCCGACGGCTACGAGCAGTACTTC.

This rearrangement joins TRBV5-1 to TRBJ1-3; D is possibly TRBD1 (5 bases). Germline V gives CDR1 SGHRS, CDR2 YFSETQ. The CDR3 runs to 17 residues. Trimming shortened V by 1 base and J by 3 bases, and 17 bases separated the two germline ends. This CDR3 reads CASSLFPGFSYGNTIYF. For the CDR3, the DNA is TGCGCCAGCAGCTTGTTCCCAGGGTTCTCGTATGGAAACACCATATATTTT. The full variable domain, rest sourced from reference TRBV5-1 and TRBJ1-3, is KAGVTQTPRYLIKTRGQQVTLSCSPISGHRSVSWYQQTPGQGLQFLFEYFSETQRNKGNFPGRFSGRQFSNSRSEMNVSTLELGDSALYLCASSLFPGFSYGNTIYFGEGSWLTVV.

J is TRBJ2-3 and V is TRBV19; 7 bases align to TRBD1. Germline V gene data show CDR1 as LNHDA and CDR2 as SQIVND (reference sequence). Germline trimming cut 4 bases from V and 0 bases from J; bases unmatched to any gene: 4. This CDR3 is 15 amino acids long. The CDR3 reads CASSRTGPSTDTQYF. In nucleotides, the CDR3 is TGTGCCAGTAGTAGGACAGGACCTAGCACAGATACGCAGTATTTT. The entire variable domain, with the rest obtained from reference TRBV19 and TRBJ2-3, is as follows: DGGITQSPKYLFRKEGQNVTLSCEQNLNHDAMYWYRQDPGQGLRLIYYSQIVNDFQKGDIAEGYSVSREKKESFPLTVTSAQKNPTAFYLCASSRTGPSTDTQYFGPGTRLTVL.

This clone was seen a handful of times. CDR3 protein: CAWSDRLRQPQHF. The CDR3 DNA follows: TGTGCCTGGAGTGATAGGCTACGGCAGCCCCAGCATTTT. The V gene is TRBV30, the J gene TRBJ1-5; D is ambiguous. CDR1 GTSNPN and CDR2 SVGIG come from the germline V gene (reference sequence). V lost 1 base, J lost 7 bases, and 11 bases lay in between. The CDR3 has 13 residues.

This clone came up once. The chain recombines TRBV6-5 with TRBJ1-2, with a weak D call TRBD1 (5 bases). The CDR3 spans 14 residues. The V gene lost 6 bases and the J gene lost 7 bases, with 18 bases spanning the gap. Germline loops: CDR1 MNHEY, CDR2 SVGAGI. The CDR3 DNA sequence: TGTGCCAGCAGACGTCTAAACGGGGACTCTGGCTACACCTTC. It translates to CASRRLNGDSGYTF.

V usage is TRBV4-3 and J usage is TRBJ2-2; TRBD1 matches 9 bases. Germline loops: CDR1 LGHNA, CDR2 YSLEER. V lost 1 base to trimming and J lost 7 bases; unmatched junction nucleotides: 4. The CDR3 has 15 amino acids. The CDR3 nucleotides read TGCGCCAGCAGCCAAGCGGACAGGGGTGGCGGGGAGCTGTTTTTT. Protein sequence: CASSQADRGGGELFF.

This chain links TRBV6-5 with TRBJ1-1; 7 nucleotides line up with TRBD1. Trimming at V came to 8 bases and at J to 5 bases, leaving 14 bases not matched to a gene. This CDR3 is 15 amino acids long. Germline CDR1 MNHEY, CDR2 SVGAGI. The CDR3 DNA reads TGTGCCAGCGGTTTAATGCAGGGGGTAGGGACTGAAGCTTTCTTT. Its translation is CASGLMQGVGTEAFF.

As concerns this clone: The sample holds other DNA sequences that translate to the same CDR3. The genes are TRBV29-1 and TRBJ2-2; D is perhaps TRBD1 (6 bases). The CDR3 length is 12 residues. The germline V gene encodes CDR1 SQVTM and CDR2 ANQGSEA. V gave up 6 bases and J gave up 5 bases, with 10 bases separating them. The CDR3 here is CSVARGTGELFF. CDR3 in DNA: TGCAGCGTGGCTAGGGGGACCGGGGAGCTGTTTTTT.

The V call is TRBV28, the J call TRBJ2-7, with D possibly being TRBD2 (6 bases). The CDR3 covers 15 residues. V was shortened by 1 base and J by 2 bases, with 12 bases between the two germline ends. In germline, CDR1 is MDHEN, CDR2 SYDVKM. CDR3 region: CASSLYTGGAYEQYF. CDR3 nucleotides: TGTGCCAGCAGTTTATATACCGGGGGTGCCTACGAGCAGTACTTC.